These 19 T cell receptor beta chains were all obtained from the same sample, sequenced in a study of multiple sclerosis patients with progressive multifocal leukoencephalopathy. Documented time point: before natalizumab initiation. This table comes from immunoSEQ multiplex PCR, and its TCRdb copy is limited to in-frame clones, with some not included. The data hold tens of thousands of clones, with around nine tenths observed a single time. Sequenced sample: PBMCs. These receptor sequences come from a human donor with multiple sclerosis.

The chain joins TRBV28 to TRBJ2-3, with D possibly TRBD2 on 7 matching bases. V lost 5 bases, J lost 2 bases, and 17 bases lay in between. The CDR3 consists of 16 residues. Germline values: CDR1 MDHEN, CDR2 SYDVKM. The DNA for the CDR3 is TGTGCCAGCAGTCCCCGGGGGAGGGGGGACACAGATACGCAGTATTTT. Its protein product is CASSPRGRGDTDTQYF.

This chain joins TRBV5-1 and TRBJ1-1; D remains unclear. Germline loops: CDR1 SGHRS, CDR2 YFSETQ. The V and J ends lost 4 bases and 4 bases respectively, with 17 bases between them. This CDR3 has 15 amino acids. The CDR3: CASSLGTASITEAFF. CDR3 in DNA: TGCGCCAGCAGCCTGGGCACAGCTAGTATCACTGAAGCTTTCTTT.

The chain joins TRBV7-9 to TRBJ1-4; 8 bases align to TRBD1. There are 16 residues in the CDR3. The germline gives CDR1 SEHNR, CDR2 FQNEAQ (reference sequence). V was clipped by 5 bases and J by 3 bases; unmatched bases: 8. The CDR3 reads CASSPTPGQANEKLFF. The CDR3 region has the DNA TGTGCCAGCAGCCCGACGCCGGGACAGGCTAATGAAAAACTGTTTTTT.

The chain combines TRBV28 with TRBJ1-1; 7 positions match TRBD1. Germline values: CDR1 MDHEN, CDR2 SYDVKM. The V and J ends lost 6 bases and 3 bases, in that order; junction bases with no gene match: 7. The CDR3 spans 14 residues. The CDR3 is CASSDRARDTEAFF. The CDR3, as DNA: TGTGCCAGCAGCGACAGGGCCCGGGACACTGAAGCTTTCTTT. Full variable domain (rest looked up from reference TRBV28 and TRBJ1-1): DVKVTQSSRYLVKRTGEKVFLECVQDMDHENMFWYRQDPGLGLRLIYFSYDVKMKEKGDIPEGYSVSREKKERFSLILESASTNQTSMYLCASSDRARDTEAFFGQGTRLTVV.

The V call is TRBV6-5, the J call TRBJ1-4; D is uncertain. Per the germline V gene, CDR1 is MNHEY and CDR2 is SVGAGI. Trimming cost V 6 bases and J 3 bases, with 14 bases left between them. The CDR3 is 15 amino acids. CDR3 in amino acids: CASSPGWLANEKLFF. CDR3 nucleotides: TGTGCCAGCAGCCCGGGGTGGTTGGCTAATGAAAAACTGTTTTTT.

The count of this clone is one. The chain combines TRBV27 with TRBJ2-7; D perhaps matches TRBD1 (5 bases). V was cut by 10 bases and J by 0 bases, with 13 bases left in between. The CDR3 has 13 amino acids. Looked up from germline, CDR1 is MNHEY and CDR2 is SMNVEV (reference sequence). CDR3 DNA sequence: TGTGCCACCCAGGGCGGAAGCTCCTACGAGCAGTACTTC. Protein product: CATQGGSSYEQYF.

The chain links TRBV29-1 to TRBJ2-7, with D tentatively TRBD1 or TRBD2 (5 bases each). The CDR3 has 15 amino acids. Trimming removed 1 base at V and 2 bases at J, with 15 bases between. Germline V gene data show CDR1 as SQVTM and CDR2 as ANQGSEA. The CDR3 DNA is TGCAGCGTTGAAGCCCGGACCGGGACCGCCTACGAGCAGTACTTC. Residues: CSVEARTGTAYEQYF.

V gene TRBV6-6 combines with J gene TRBJ1-2; unclear D gene. The CDR3 is 15 amino acids. CDR1 is MNHNY, CDR2 SVGAGI, per germline (reference sequence). The V end was cut by 3 bases, the J end by 2 bases, with 13 bases between. CDR3 nucleotides: TGTGCCAGCAGTTATCCCCTGGAACAGAACTATGGCTACACCTTC. Translation: CASSYPLEQNYGYTF.

V gene TRBV7-3 combines with J gene TRBJ2-2; D gene unclear. Germline CDR1 is SGHTA and CDR2 is FQGTGA. The V end lost 7 bases, the J end lost 2 bases, and 8 bases lay between the germline ends. The CDR3 covers 13 residues. For the CDR3, the DNA is TGTGCCAGCACCCGGATTAACACCGGGGAGCTGTTTTTT. Protein product: CASTRINTGELFF.

For the CDR3, the DNA is TGTTGCTTCGAGATGAACACTGAAGCTTTCTTT. Its translation is CCFEMNTEAFF. The rearrangement joins TRBV7-9 to TRBJ1-1; no reliable D call. Germline V gene sequence: CDR1 SEHNR, CDR2 FQNEAQ (reference sequence). This CDR3 spans 11 amino acids.

The J gene is TRBJ1-1, the V gene TRBV5-4; tentatively, D is TRBD1 (6 bases). V lost 4 bases and J lost 4, with 11 bases in between. This CDR3 contains 13 residues. Looked up from germline, CDR1 is SGHNT and CDR2 is YYREEE (reference sequence). CDR3 amino acids: CASSNIRGTEAFF. The CDR3, as DNA: TGTGCCAGCAGCAATATCAGGGGCACTGAAGCTTTCTTT.

The chain recombines TRBV27 with TRBJ1-6; a weak D match, TRBD1 (5 bases). CDR3 length: 15 residues. Between the trimmed V and J ends, which lost 1 base and 12 bases, there was a span of 16 bases. Germline-derived CDR1 and CDR2 are MNHEY and SMNVEV (reference sequence). This CDR3 is CASSLWGWGRGPLHF. The CDR3 DNA follows: TGTGCCAGCAGTTTATGGGGTTGGGGGAGGGGACCCCTCCACTTT.

V is TRBV5-6 and J is TRBJ2-3, with unresolved D. The CDR3 loop spans 15 amino acids. Trimming took 0 bases from V and 2 from J, leaving 10 bases between them. The V gene's germline CDR1 is SGHDT and CDR2 YYEEEE. CDR3 DNA: TGTGCCAGCAGCTTGGGAACAGTCGCCACAGATACGCAGTATTTT. This sequence encodes CASSLGTVATDTQYF.

V gene TRBV19 combines with J gene TRBJ1-2; TRBD1 agrees at 8 bases. CDR1 LNHDA and CDR2 SQIVND come from the germline V gene (reference sequence). The V segment lost 6 bases and the J segment 4 bases; nucleotides outside the gene matches: 4. This CDR3 comprises 13 residues. CDR3 DNA: TGTGCCAGTAGGGCAGGGGGCGGCTATGGCTACACCTTC. Amino acids: CASRAGGGYGYTF.

The chain recombines TRBV7-2 with TRBJ1-4; maybe TRBD1 (5 bases). Trimming left V 5 bases short and J 3 bases short, with 22 bases between. This CDR3 is 18 amino acids long. Germline CDR1 reads SGHTA; CDR2 reads FQGNSA. The CDR3 reads CASSQLFPSGTANEKLFF. In nucleotides, the CDR3 is TGTGCCAGCAGCCAACTGTTCCCCTCAGGGACGGCTAATGAAAAACTGTTTTTT.

Written as DNA, the CDR3 is TGTGCCAGCTCATACCTAACAGGGGACTCTGGAAACACCATATATTTT. This gives the protein CASSYLTGDSGNTIYF. The chain couples TRBV18 to TRBJ1-3; 7 bases align to TRBD1. The CDR3 is 16 amino acids. With 5 bases clipped from V and 0 bases from J, the junction kept 7 bases outside the gene matches. Germline CDR1 reads KGHSH; CDR2 reads LQKENI.

The chain couples TRBV7-9 to TRBJ2-7, with D perhaps assigned TRBD1 or TRBD2 (6 bases each). Trimming cost V 6 bases and J 6 bases, with 18 bases left between them. The CDR3 is 14 residues long. Germline assignment: CDR1 SEHNR and CDR2 FQNEAQ (reference sequence). The CDR3 is CASSSLRGPIEQYF. In DNA form, the CDR3 reads TGTGCCAGCAGTTCCCTCCGGGGGCCCATCGAGCAGTACTTC.

CDR3 region: CASSERDYSNQPQHF. The DNA of the CDR3 is TGTGCCAGCAGTGAGAGGGATTATAGCAATCAGCCCCAGCATTTT. The chain carries TRBV2 and TRBJ1-5; D is ambiguous. Looked up from germline, CDR1 is SNHLY and CDR2 is FYNNEI. The CDR3 has 15 residues. The germline V and J ends were trimmed by 3 bases and 0 bases, with 9 bases remaining between them.

The CDR3 nucleotides are TGTGCCAGCAGCTCCAGTCAGACGAACACCGGGGAGCTGTTTTTT. Amino acid sequence: CASSSSQTNTGELFF. The chain couples TRBV5-4 to TRBJ2-2; D gene uncertain. V lost 3 bases to trimming and J lost 0 bases, with 9 bases between them. This CDR3 comprises 15 residues. Per germline, CDR1 SGHNT and CDR2 YYREEE (reference sequence).